This T cell receptor beta chain was identified during a study of OX40 agonist ivuxolimab in advanced cancers. Background on the study: Every 2 weeks, patients received ivuxolimab intravenously, dosed at 0.01 to 10 mg/kg. In three patients, partial responses were observed, one with hepatocellular carcinoma and two with cutaneous melanoma.

Sample share makes this clone medium-sized (0.01 to 0.1%). The method was immunoSEQ multiplex PCR; TCRdb's version includes in-frame clones alone and lacks a portion of them. The data hold fewer than 30,000 clones, with 75% to 85% observed a single time. Germline V gene data show CDR1 as SGDLS and CDR2 as YYNGEE. The CDR3 totals 14 residues. V lost 0 bases to trimming and J lost 1 base, with 4 bases between them. The source of this sequence is an adult with an advanced solid tumor such as melanoma, head and neck, liver or kidney cancer. The gene calls are TRBV9 and TRBJ1-4, with D unclear. The sequencing here drew on CD4+ or CD8+ T cells sorted from blood, taken in a trial of the OX40 agonist ivuxolimab. CDR3 sequence (DNA): TGTGCCAGCAGCGTAGAGGGAACTAATGAAAAACTGTTTTTT. This translates into CASSVEGTNEKLFF.